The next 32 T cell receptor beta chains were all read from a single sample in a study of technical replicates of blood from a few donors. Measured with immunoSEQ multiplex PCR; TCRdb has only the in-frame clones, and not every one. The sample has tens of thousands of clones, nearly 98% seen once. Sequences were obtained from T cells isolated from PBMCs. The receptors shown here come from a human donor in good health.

The CDR3 reads CASRDGVKLRRAFF. Written as DNA, the CDR3 is TGTGCCAGCAGGGACGGGGTGAAACTCCGAAGAGCTTTCTTT. The V gene is TRBV6-5, the J gene TRBJ1-1; no firm D call. Germline assignment: CDR1 MNHEY and CDR2 SVGAGI. V was shortened by 6 bases and J by 10 bases, with 21 bases between the two germline ends. The CDR3 totals 14 residues.

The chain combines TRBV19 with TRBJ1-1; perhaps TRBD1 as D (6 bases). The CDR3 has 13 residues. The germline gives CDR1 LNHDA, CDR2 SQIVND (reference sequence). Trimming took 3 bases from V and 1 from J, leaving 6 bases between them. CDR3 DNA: TGTGCCAGTAGTATCAGGGGGAACACTGAAGCTTTCTTT. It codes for CASSIRGNTEAFF.

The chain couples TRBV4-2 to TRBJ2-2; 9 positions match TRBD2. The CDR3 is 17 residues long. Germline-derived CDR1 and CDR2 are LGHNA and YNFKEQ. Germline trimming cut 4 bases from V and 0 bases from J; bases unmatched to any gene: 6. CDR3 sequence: CASSRNSGGTNTGELFF. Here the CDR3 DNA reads TGTGCCAGCAGCCGGAACAGCGGGGGGACGAACACCGGGGAGCTGTTTTTT.

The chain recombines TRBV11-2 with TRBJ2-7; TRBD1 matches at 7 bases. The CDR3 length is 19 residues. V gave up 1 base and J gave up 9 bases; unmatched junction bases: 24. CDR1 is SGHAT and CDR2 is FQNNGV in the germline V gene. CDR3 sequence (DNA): TGTGCCAGCAGCTTAGTCCGGGCTAGGGACAGTGCAGCGGTACGTAGGCAGTACTTC. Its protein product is CASSLVRARDSAAVRRQYF.

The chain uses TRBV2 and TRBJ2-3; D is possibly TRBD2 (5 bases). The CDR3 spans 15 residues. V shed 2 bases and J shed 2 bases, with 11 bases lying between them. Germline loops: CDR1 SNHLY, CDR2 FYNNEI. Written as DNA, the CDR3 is TGTGCCAGCAGTGAAAGGCTAGCAACCACAGATACGCAGTATTTT. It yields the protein CASSERLATTDTQYF.

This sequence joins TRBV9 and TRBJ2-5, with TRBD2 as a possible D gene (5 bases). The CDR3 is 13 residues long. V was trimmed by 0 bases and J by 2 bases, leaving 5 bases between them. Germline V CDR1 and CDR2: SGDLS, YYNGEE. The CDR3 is CASSVGRQETQYF. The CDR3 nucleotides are TGTGCCAGCAGCGTAGGGAGGCAAGAGACCCAGTACTTC. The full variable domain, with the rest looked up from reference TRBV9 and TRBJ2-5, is DSGVTQTPKHLITATGQRVTLRCSPRSGDLSVYWYQQSLDQGLQFLIQYYNGEERAKGNILERFSAQQFPDLHSELNLSSLELGDSALYFCASSVGRQETQYFGPGTRLLVL.

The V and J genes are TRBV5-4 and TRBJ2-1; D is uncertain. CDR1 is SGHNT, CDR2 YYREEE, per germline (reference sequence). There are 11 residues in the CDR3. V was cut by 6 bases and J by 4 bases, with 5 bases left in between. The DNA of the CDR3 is TGTGCCAGCAACTCTTACAATGAGCAGTTCTTC. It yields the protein CASNSYNEQFF.

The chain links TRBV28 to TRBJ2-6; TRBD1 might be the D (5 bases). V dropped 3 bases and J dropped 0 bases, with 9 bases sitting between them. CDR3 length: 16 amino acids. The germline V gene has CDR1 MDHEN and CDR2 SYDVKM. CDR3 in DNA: TGTGCCAGCAGTTTCGGACACACCTCTGGGGCCAACGTCCTGACTTTC. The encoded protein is CASSFGHTSGANVLTF. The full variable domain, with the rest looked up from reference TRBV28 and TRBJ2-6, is DVKVTQSSRYLVKRTGEKVFLECVQDMDHENMFWYRQDPGLGLRLIYFSYDVKMKEKGDIPEGYSVSREKKERFSLILESASTNQTSMYLCASSFGHTSGANVLTFGAGSRLTVL.

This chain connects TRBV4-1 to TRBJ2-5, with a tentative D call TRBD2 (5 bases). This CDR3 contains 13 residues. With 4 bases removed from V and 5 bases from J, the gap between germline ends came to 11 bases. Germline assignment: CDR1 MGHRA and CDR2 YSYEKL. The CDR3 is CASSLLELETQYF. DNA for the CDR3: TGCGCCAGCAGCCTACTAGAGCTGGAGACCCAGTACTTC.

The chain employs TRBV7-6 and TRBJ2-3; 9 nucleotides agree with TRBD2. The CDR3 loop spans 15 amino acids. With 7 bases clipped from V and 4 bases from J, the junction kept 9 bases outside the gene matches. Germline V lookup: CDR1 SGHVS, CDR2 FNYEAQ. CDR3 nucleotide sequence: TGTGCCAGCACCTGGACTAGCGCAAAGGCAGATACGCAGTATTTT. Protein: CASTWTSAKADTQYF.

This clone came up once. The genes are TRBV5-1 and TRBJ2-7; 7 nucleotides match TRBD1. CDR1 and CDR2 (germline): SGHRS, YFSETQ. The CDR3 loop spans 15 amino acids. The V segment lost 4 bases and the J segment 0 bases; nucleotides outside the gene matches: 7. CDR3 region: CASSVYTGVSYEQYF. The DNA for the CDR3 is TGCGCCAGCAGCGTTTATACAGGGGTCTCCTACGAGCAGTACTTC. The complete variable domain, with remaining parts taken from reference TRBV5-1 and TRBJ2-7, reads KAGVTQTPRYLIKTRGQQVTLSCSPISGHRSVSWYQQTPGQGLQFLFEYFSETQRNKGNFPGRFSGRQFSNSRSEMNVSTLELGDSALYLCASSVYTGVSYEQYFGPGTRLTVT.

CDR3 loop: CASSKTRDRGTYEQYF. CDR3 bases: TGTGCCAGCAGCAAAACCCGGGACAGGGGGACCTACGAGCAGTACTTC. J is TRBJ2-7 and V is TRBV5-4; TRBD1 agrees at 11 bases. Germline V lookup: CDR1 SGHNT, CDR2 YYREEE (reference sequence). CDR3 length equals 16 residues. V lost 4 bases and J lost 2; bases outside the gene matches: 8.

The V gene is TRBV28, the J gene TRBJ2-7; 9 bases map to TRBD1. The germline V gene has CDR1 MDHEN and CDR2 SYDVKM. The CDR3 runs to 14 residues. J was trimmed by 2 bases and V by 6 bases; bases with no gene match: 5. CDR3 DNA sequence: TGTGCCAGCAGCCCGACAGGGGGGCCCTACGAGCAGTACTTC. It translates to CASSPTGGPYEQYF.

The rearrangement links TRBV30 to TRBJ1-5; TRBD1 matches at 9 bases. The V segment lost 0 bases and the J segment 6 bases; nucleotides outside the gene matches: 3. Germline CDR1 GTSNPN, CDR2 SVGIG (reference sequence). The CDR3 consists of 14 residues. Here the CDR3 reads CAWSVATGGQPQHF. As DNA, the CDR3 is TGTGCCTGGAGTGTTGCGACAGGGGGTCAGCCCCAGCATTTT.

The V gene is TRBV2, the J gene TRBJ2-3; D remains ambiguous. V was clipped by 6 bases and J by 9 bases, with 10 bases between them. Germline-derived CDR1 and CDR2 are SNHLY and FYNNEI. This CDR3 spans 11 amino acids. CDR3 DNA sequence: TGTGCCAGCAGGGAATCAGGCACGCAGTATTTT. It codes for CASRESGTQYF.

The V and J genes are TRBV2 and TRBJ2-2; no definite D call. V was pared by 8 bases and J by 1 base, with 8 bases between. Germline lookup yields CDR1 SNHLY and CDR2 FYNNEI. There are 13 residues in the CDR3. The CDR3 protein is CASSAGNTGELFF. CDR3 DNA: TGTGCCAGCTCGGCAGGGAACACCGGGGAGCTGTTTTTT.

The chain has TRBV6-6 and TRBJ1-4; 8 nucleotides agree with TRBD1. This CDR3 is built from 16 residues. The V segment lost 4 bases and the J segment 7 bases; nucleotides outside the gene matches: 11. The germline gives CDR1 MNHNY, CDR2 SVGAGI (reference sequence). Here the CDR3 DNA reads TGTGCCAGCAGTTTCGGAGGACAGGGCGGCAGTGAAAAACTGTTTTTT. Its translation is CASSFGGQGGSEKLFF.

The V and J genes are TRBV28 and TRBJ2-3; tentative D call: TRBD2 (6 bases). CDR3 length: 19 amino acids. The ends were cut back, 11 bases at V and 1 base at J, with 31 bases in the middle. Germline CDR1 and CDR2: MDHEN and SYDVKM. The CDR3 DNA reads TGTGCCTCCCCTCCAAGTGGGGCGGGAATCATGCTGGGCACAGATACGCAGTATTTT. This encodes CASPPSGAGIMLGTDTQYF.

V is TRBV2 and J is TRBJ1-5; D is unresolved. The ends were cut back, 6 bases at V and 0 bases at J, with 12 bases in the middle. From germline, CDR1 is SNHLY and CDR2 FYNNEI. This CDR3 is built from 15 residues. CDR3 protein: CASRRADYSNQPQHF. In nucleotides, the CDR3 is TGTGCCAGCAGGAGGGCAGACTATAGCAATCAGCCCCAGCATTTT. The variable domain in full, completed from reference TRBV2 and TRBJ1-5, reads EPEVTQTPSHQVTQMGQEVILRCVPISNHLYFYWYRQILGQKVEFLVSFYNNEISEKSEIFDDQFSVERPDGSNFTLKIRSTKLEDSAMYFCASRRADYSNQPQHFGDGTRLSIL.

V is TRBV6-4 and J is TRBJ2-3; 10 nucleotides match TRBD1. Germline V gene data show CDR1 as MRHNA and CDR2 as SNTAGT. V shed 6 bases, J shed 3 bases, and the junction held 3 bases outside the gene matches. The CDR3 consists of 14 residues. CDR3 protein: CASSRDRGTDTQYF. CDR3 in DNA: TGTGCCAGCAGCCGGGACAGGGGAACAGATACGCAGTATTTT.

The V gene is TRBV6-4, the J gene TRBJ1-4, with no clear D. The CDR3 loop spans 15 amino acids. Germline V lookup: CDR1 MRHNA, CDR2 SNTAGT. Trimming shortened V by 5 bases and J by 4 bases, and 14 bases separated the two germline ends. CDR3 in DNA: TGTGCCAGCAGTCGCGACACTGCTATTAATGAAAAACTGTTTTTT. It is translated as CASSRDTAINEKLFF.

For the CDR3, the DNA is TGTGCCAGCAGCCGAGAAGAACCAAGCGGCATTATTTACACAGATACGCAGTATTTT. This translates into CASSREEPSGIIYTDTQYF. The gene calls are TRBV5-6 and TRBJ2-3; D possibly corresponds to TRBD2 (5 bases). Germline assignment: CDR1 SGHDT and CDR2 YYEEEE. The V end lost 4 bases, the J end lost 2 bases, and 26 bases lay between the germline ends. The CDR3 is 19 amino acids.

The CDR3 DNA reads as TGTGCCAGCAGTGAAGAGGTCCACAGGATCTACTCTGGAAACACCATATATTTT. It specifies CASSEEVHRIYSGNTIYF. The rearrangement links TRBV6-1 to TRBJ1-3; the D gene is possibly TRBD1 (5 bases). CDR1 is MNHNS and CDR2 is SASEGT in the germline V gene. The CDR3 contains 18 residues. V was shortened by 1 base and J by 0 bases, with 16 bases between the two germline ends.

The CDR3 reads CASSLYGREVDMNTEAFF. CDR3 nucleotide sequence: TGCGCCAGCAGCTTATATGGCAGGGAGGTTGACATGAACACTGAAGCTTTCTTT. This chain joins TRBV5-1 and TRBJ1-1; possible D gene TRBD1, 5 bases. From germline, CDR1 is SGHRS and CDR2 YFSETQ. The CDR3 is 18 amino acids. Trimming shortened V by 2 bases and J by 0 bases, and 20 bases separated the two germline ends.

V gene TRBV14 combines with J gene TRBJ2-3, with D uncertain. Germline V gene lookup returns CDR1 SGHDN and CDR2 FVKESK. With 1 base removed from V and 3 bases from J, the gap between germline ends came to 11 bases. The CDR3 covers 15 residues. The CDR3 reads CASSQGFGYTDTQYF. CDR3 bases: TGTGCCAGCAGCCAAGGGTTCGGGTATACAGATACGCAGTATTTT.

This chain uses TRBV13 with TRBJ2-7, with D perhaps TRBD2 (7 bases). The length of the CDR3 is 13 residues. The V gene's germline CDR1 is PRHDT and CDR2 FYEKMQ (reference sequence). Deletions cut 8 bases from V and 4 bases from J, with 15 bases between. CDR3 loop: CASGGGGPYEQYF. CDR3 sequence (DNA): TGTGCCAGCGGGGGGGGCGGACCTTACGAGCAGTACTTC. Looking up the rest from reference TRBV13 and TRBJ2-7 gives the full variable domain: AAGVIQSPRHLIKEKRETATLKCYPIPRHDTVYWYQQGPGQDPQFLISFYEKMQSDKGSIPDRFSAQQFSDYHSELNMSSLELGDSALYFCASGGGGPYEQYFGPGTRLTVT.

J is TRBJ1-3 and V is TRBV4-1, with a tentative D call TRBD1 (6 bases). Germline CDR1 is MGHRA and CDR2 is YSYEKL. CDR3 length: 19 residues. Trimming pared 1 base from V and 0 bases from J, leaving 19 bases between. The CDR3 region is CASSQGPTQGSGSGNTIYF. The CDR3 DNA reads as TGCGCCAGCAGCCAAGGCCCCACACAGGGCAGCGGCTCTGGAAACACCATATATTTT.

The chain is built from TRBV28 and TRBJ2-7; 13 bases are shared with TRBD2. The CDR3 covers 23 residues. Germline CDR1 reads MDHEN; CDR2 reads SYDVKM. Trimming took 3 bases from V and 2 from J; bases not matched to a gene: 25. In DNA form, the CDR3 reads TGTGCCAGCAGTTTTGAATCGGTGTTCAAGGGGACTAGCGGGAAAATCCGACCCTACGAGCAGTACTTC. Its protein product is CASSFESVFKGTSGKIRPYEQYF.

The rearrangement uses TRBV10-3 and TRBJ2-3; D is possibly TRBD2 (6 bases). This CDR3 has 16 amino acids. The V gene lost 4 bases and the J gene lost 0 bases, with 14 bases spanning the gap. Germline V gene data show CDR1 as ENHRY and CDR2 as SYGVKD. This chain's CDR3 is CAISGRVAGSTDTQYF. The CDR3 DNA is TGTGCCATCAGTGGCCGGGTGGCGGGGAGCACAGATACGCAGTATTTT.

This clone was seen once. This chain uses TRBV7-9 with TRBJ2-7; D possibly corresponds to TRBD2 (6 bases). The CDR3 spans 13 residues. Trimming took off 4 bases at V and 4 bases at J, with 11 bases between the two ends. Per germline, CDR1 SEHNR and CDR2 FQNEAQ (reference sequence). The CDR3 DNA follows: TGTGCCAGCAGCTATCTAGCGTATTACGAGCAGTACTTC. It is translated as CASSYLAYYEQYF.

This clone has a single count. The CDR3 is CAWSVLSSGDYEQYF. The DNA for the CDR3 is TGTGCCTGGAGTGTACTATCTAGCGGGGACTACGAGCAGTACTTC. The chain is built from TRBV30 and TRBJ2-7, with 9 bases aligning to TRBD2. V lost 0 bases, J lost 3 bases, and 6 bases stayed unmatched. This CDR3 spans 15 amino acids. The germline gives CDR1 GTSNPN, CDR2 SVGIG (reference sequence).

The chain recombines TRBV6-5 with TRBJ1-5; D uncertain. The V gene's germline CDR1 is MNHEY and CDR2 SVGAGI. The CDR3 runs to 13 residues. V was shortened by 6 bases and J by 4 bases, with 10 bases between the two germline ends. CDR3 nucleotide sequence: TGTGCCAGCAGCACCCAGAATAATCAGCCCCAGCATTTT. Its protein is CASSTQNNQPQHF.